Following are 3 T cell receptor beta chains from one sample sequenced in a study of T cells in Graves' hyperthyroidism and ophthalmopathy. RNA transcripts served as the template for amplifying TCR beta CDR3 regions. During a first-round RT-PCR of the TCR CDR3, the HTBI primer set was used. A single record per CDR3 protein comes from TCRdb applying MiXCR to the multiplex PCR reads. The profile covers around 690,000 distinct CDR3 sequences, with around a sixth appearing a single time and 15% taken by the ten largest. What was sequenced was blood. These TCRs come from a man over 45 with Graves' hyperthyroidism.

This clonotype was picked up many times. The chain is built from TRBV10-2 and TRBJ2-3; D remains ambiguous. CDR1 WSHSY and CDR2 SAAADI come from the germline V gene. The length of the CDR3 is 15 residues. The V end lost 9 bases, the J end lost 4 bases, and 20 bases lay between the germline ends. The CDR3 loop is CASIRQGSNADTQYF. The CDR3 DNA is TGCGCCAGTATCCGCCAAGGTAGTAATGCAGATACGCAGTATTTT.

This clonotype was recorded at least ten times. V and J are TRBV27 and TRBJ2-1, with 7 nucleotides matching TRBD1. The CDR3 totals 16 residues. After removal of 3 bases from V and 6 bases from J, the junction contained 11 bases not matched to a gene. CDR1 and CDR2 from the germline V gene are MNHEY and SMNVEV (reference sequence). The CDR3 nucleotides read TGTGCCAGCAGTTTCCATCTCCAGGCAGGGGGCAATGAGCAGTTCTTC. This gives the protein CASSFHLQAGGNEQFF.

This clonotype was detected many times. The J gene is TRBJ2-5, the V gene TRBV9, with TRBD1 matching 10 bases. The germline gives CDR1 SGDLS, CDR2 YYNGEE. Losses at the gene ends were 3 bases for V and 3 bases for J; bases not matched to a gene: 17. The CDR3 loop spans 19 amino acids. The CDR3 is CASSGPGWDRGIVEETQYF. CDR3 DNA: TGTGCCAGCAGCGGTCCAGGGTGGGACAGGGGTATCGTAGAAGAGACCCAGTACTTC.